Listed below are T cell receptor beta chains from one sample, sequenced in a study of T cell responses to AZD1222 COVID-19 vaccine. Profiling relied on immunoSEQ multiplex PCR, and the TCRdb table lists in-frame clones only, not all of them. The table lists more than 95,000 clones, about 89% of them singletons. Here the sequenced sample was peripheral blood, taken 28 days after the second dose of the MenACWY control vaccine. These receptors all come from an adult who received the MenACWY meningococcal vaccine as a control. Each CDR3 is given with its conserved first and last residue. D genes are given only for firm matches. Clone size is not always given. Where it is, it says once, few, many or a class for expanded clones.

clone_size,j_call,v_call,d_call,cdr3_aa,cdr3_nt
.,TRBJ2-2,TRBV7-3,.,CASSLVSYSGFGELFF,TGTGCCAGCAGCTTAGTTTCTTACTCGGGATTCGGGGAGCTGTTTTTT
.,TRBJ2-5,TRBV5-8,TRBD1,CASSWTGETQYF,TGTGCCAGCAGCTGGACAGGAGAGACCCAGTACTTC
.,TRBJ1-2,TRBV7-8,.,CASRPTGRDSNYGYTF,TGTGCCAGCAGGCCCACCGGGCGGGATTCTAACTATGGCTACACCTTC
once,TRBJ1-5,TRBV19,.,CASSITGYSNQPQHF,TGTGCCAGTAGTATAACTGGCTATAGCAATCAGCCCCAGCATTTT
.,TRBJ2-1,TRBV7-6,.,CASSLGGLNEQFF,TGTGCCAGCAGCTTAGGAGGGCTTAATGAGCAGTTCTTC
.,TRBJ2-5,TRBV5-5,.,CASSPGPQETQYF,TGTGCCAGCAGCCCGGGGCCTCAAGAGACCCAGTACTTC
once,TRBJ2-7,TRBV19,TRBD1,CASKLRDRGSYEQYF,TGTGCCAGTAAGTTGAGGGACAGGGGATCCTACGAGCAGTACTTC
.,TRBJ1-1,TRBV27,.,CASSPGHSNTEAFF,TGTGCCAGCAGTCCAGGACACTCGAACACTGAAGCTTTCTTT
.,TRBJ2-1,TRBV5-1,TRBD1,CASSSGTGELYEQFF,TGCGCCAGCAGCTCCGGGACAGGGGAACTGTATGAGCAGTTCTTC
.,TRBJ1-3,TRBV21-1,.,CASSHIGVISGNTIYF,TGTGCCAGCAGTCATATCGGGGTAATCTCTGGAAACACCATATATTTT
.,TRBJ1-2,TRBV7-2,.,CATQEVSYGYTF,TGTGCCACCCAGGAGGTTTCCTATGGCTACACCTTC
.,TRBJ2-7,TRBV2,.,CASTYTRSYEQYF,TGTGCCAGCACCTACACTAGGTCCTACGAGCAGTACTTC
.,TRBJ1-2,TRBV28,.,CASSSGSNYGYTF,TGTGCCAGCAGTTCAGGGAGTAACTATGGCTACACCTTC
.,TRBJ1-2,TRBV12-3/TRBV12-4,.,CASSLQRGGYTF,TGTGCCAGCAGTCTACAGCGAGGAGGCTACACCTTC
.,TRBJ1-1,TRBV29-1,.,CSAIRLNTEAFF,TGCAGCGCCATCCGACTGAACACTGAAGCTTTCTTT